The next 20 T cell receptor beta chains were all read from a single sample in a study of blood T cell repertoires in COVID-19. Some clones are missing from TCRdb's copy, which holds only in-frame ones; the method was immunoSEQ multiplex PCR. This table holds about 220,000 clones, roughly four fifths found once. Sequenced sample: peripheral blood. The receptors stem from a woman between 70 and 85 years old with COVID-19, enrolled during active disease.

The CDR3 DNA sequence: TGTGCCTGGAGCCGGGGGTTGGACTATGGCTACACCTTC. Its translation is CAWSRGLDYGYTF. The chain is built from TRBV30 and TRBJ1-2, with D perhaps matching TRBD1 (5 bases). The germline gives CDR1 GTSNPN, CDR2 SVGIG (reference sequence). The CDR3 consists of 13 residues. V was cut by 3 bases and J by 3 bases, with 11 bases left in between.

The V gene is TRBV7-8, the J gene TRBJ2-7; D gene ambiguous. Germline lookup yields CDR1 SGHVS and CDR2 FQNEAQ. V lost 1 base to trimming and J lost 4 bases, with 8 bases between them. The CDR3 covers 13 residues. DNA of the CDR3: TGTGCCAGCAGCTTAGGGCAGAAATACGAGCAGTACTTC. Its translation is CASSLGQKYEQYF.

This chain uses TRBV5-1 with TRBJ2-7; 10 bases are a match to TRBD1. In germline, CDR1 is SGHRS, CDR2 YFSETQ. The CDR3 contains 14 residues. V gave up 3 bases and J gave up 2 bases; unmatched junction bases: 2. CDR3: CASSSGTGAYEQYF. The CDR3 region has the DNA TGCGCCAGCAGCTCCGGGACAGGGGCCTACGAGCAGTACTTC. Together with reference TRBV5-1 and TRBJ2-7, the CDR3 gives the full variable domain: KAGVTQTPRYLIKTRGQQVTLSCSPISGHRSVSWYQQTPGQGLQFLFEYFSETQRNKGNFPGRFSGRQFSNSRSEMNVSTLELGDSALYLCASSSGTGAYEQYFGPGTRLTVT.

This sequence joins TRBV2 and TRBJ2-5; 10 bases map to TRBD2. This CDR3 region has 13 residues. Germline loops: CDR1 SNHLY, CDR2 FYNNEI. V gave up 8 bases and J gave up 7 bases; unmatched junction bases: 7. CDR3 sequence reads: CASRTSGMGTQYF. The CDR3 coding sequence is TGTGCCAGCCGGACTAGCGGTATGGGGACCCAGTACTTC.

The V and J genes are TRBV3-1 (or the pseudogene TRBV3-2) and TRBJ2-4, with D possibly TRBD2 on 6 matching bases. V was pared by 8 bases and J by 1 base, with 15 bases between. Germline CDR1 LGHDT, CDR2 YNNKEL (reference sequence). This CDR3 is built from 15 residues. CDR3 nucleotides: TGTGCCAGCGGACCGGAGGGTAACGCCAAAAACATTCAGTACTTC. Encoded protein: CASGPEGNAKNIQYF.

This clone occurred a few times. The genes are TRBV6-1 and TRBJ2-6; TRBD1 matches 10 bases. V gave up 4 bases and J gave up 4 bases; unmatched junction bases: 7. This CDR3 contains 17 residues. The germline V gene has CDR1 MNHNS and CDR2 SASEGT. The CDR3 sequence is CASSGPGTGVGANVLTF. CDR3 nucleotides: TGTGCCAGCAGTGGTCCCGGGACAGGGGTCGGGGCCAACGTCCTGACTTTC.

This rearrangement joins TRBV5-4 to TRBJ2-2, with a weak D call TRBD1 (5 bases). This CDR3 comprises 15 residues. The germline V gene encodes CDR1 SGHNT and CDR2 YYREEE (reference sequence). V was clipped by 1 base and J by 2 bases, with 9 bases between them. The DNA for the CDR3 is TGTGCCAGCAGCTTGCGACAGACCAACACCGGGGAGCTGTTTTTT. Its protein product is CASSLRQTNTGELFF.

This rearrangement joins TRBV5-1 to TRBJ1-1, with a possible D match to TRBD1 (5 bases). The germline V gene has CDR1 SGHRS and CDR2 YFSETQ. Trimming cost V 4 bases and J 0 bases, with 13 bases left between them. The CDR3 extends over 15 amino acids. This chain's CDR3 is CASSRDSVMNTEAFF. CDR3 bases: TGCGCCAGCAGCCGGGACTCAGTTATGAACACTGAAGCTTTCTTT.

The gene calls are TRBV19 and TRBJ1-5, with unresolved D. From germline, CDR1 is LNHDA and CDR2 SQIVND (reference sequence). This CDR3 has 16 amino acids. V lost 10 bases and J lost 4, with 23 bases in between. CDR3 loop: CATKSGRISKNQPQHF. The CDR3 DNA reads TGTGCCACTAAAAGCGGCAGAATCAGTAAAAATCAGCCCCAGCATTTT.

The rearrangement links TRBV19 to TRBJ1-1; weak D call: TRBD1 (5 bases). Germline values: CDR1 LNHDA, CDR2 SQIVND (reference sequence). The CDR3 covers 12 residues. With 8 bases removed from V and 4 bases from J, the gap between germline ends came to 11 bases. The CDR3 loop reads CASWGGTTEAFF. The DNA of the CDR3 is TGTGCCAGTTGGGGAGGGACCACTGAAGCTTTCTTT.

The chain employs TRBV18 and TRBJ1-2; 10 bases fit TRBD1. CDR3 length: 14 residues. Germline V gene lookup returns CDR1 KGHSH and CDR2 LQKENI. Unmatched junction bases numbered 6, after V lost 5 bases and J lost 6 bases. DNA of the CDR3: TGTGCCAGCTCATCGAGACAGGGGGCTGATGGCTACACCTTC. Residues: CASSSRQGADGYTF.

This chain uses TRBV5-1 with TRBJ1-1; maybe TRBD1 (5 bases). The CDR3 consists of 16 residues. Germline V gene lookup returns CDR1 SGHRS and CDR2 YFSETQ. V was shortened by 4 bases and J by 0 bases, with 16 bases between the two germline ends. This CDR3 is CASSRTGEFLNTEAFF. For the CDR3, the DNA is TGCGCCAGCAGCCGGACGGGGGAATTTCTGAACACTGAAGCTTTCTTT.

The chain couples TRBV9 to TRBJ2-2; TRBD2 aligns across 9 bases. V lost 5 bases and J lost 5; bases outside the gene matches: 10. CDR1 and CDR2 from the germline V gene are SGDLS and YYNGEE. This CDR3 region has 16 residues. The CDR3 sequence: CASSSGSQFDTGELFF. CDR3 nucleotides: TGTGCCAGCAGTAGCGGGAGTCAGTTTGATACCGGGGAGCTGTTTTTT.

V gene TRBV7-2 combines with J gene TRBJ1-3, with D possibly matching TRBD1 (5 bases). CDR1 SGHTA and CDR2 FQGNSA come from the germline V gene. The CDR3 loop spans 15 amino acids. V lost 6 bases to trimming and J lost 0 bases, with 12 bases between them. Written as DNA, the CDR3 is TGTGCCAGCAGAACTACAGGAAACTCTGGAAACACCATATATTTT. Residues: CASRTTGNSGNTIYF.

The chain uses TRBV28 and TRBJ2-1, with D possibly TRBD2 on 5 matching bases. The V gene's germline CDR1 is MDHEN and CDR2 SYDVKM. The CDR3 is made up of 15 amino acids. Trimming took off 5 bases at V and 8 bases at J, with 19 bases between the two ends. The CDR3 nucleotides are TGTGCCAGCAGTCTAGCCGGAGGTTCGTTTCATGAGCAGTTCTTC. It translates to CASSLAGGSFHEQFF.

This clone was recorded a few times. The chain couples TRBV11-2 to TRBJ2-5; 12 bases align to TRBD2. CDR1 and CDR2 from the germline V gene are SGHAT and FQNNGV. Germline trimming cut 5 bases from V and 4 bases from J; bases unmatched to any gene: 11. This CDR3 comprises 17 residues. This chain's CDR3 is CASSLGGLAGFLETQYF. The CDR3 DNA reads TGTGCCAGCAGCCTAGGTGGACTAGCGGGATTTTTAGAGACCCAGTACTTC.

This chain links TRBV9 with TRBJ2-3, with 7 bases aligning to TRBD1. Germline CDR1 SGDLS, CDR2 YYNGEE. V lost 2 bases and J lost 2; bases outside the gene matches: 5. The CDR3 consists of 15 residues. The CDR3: CASSVATGNTDTQYF. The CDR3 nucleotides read TGTGCCAGCAGCGTGGCGACAGGGAACACAGATACGCAGTATTTT.

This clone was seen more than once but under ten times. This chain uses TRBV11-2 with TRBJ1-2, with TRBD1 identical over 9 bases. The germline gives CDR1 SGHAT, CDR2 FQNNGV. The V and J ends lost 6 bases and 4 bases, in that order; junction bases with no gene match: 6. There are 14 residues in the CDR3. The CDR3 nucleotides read TGTGCCAGCAGAGCTACAGGGGGCGGCTATGGCTACACCTTC. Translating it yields CASRATGGGYGYTF.

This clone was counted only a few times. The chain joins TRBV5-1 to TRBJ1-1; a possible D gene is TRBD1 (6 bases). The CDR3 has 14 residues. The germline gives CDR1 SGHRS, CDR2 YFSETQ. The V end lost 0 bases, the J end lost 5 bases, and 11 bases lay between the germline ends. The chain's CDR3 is CASSLDSRGTEAFF. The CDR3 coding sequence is TGCGCCAGCAGCTTGGATTCCAGGGGTACTGAAGCTTTCTTT.

CDR3 DNA: TGTGCCTGGAGTGGGGAGGGGTTAAGCGTAGGAAAACTGTTTTTT. This sequence encodes CAWSGEGLSVGKLFF. The J gene is TRBJ1-4, the V gene TRBV30; TRBD1 is a possible D gene (5 bases). V was shortened by 1 base and J by 10 bases, with 19 bases between the two germline ends. This CDR3 is built from 15 residues. Germline V CDR1 and CDR2: GTSNPN, SVGIG (reference sequence).